This is a list of T cell receptor beta chains from one sample in a study of cytomegalovirus exposure and HLA in healthy donors. Assay used: immunoSEQ multiplex PCR; TCRdb lists only in-frame clones, some missing. The table has roughly 190,000 clones, approximately 70% seen once; the top ten hold about 2%. The sample was PBMCs. The receptor set was obtained from a woman aged 30 to 39 in good health and CMV-seronegative. The CDR3 runs from the conserved cysteine through the conserved F or W. The D gene is left open where the match is weak. The listing skips clone size in some rows; elsewhere it reads once, few, many or a size class.

j_gene: TRBJ2-7
v_gene: TRBV4-1
d_gene: .
abundance: once
CDR3aa: CASSQTDSCEQYF
CDR3nt: TGCGCCAGCAGCCAAACGGACAGTTGCGAGCAGTACTTC

j_gene: TRBJ2-1
v_gene: TRBV27
d_gene: .
abundance: .
CDR3aa: CASSLALISEQFF
CDR3nt: TGTGCCAGCAGTTTAGCACTGATAAGTGAGCAGTTCTTC

j_gene: TRBJ2-1
v_gene: TRBV19
d_gene: TRBD2
abundance: few
CDR3aa: CASSMALAGNEQFF
CDR3nt: TGTGCCAGTAGTATGGCACTAGCGGGGAATGAGCAGTTCTTC

j_gene: TRBJ1-4
v_gene: TRBV5-4
d_gene: TRBD1
abundance: .
CDR3aa: CASSQKKQGNEKLFF
CDR3nt: TGTGCCAGCAGCCAGAAAAAACAGGGGAATGAAAAACTGTTTTTT

j_gene: TRBJ1-2
v_gene: TRBV2
d_gene: TRBD1
abundance: .
CDR3aa: CASRDTWTGWTRYTF
CDR3nt: TGTGCCAGCAGAGATACCTGGACAGGTTGGACTCGCTACACCTTC

j_gene: TRBJ1-1
v_gene: TRBV6-1
d_gene: .
abundance: once
CDR3aa: CASSEGPRGSVAFF
CDR3nt: TGTGCCAGCAGTGAAGGGCCCAGGGGAAGCGTAGCTTTCTTT

j_gene: TRBJ1-5
v_gene: TRBV9
d_gene: .
abundance: .
CDR3aa: CASRAGEADQPQHF
CDR3nt: TGTGCCAGCAGGGCGGGGGAGGCCGATCAGCCCCAGCATTTT

j_gene: TRBJ2-1
v_gene: TRBV15
d_gene: TRBD2
abundance: .
CDR3aa: CATSLGRAQNEQFF
CDR3nt: TGTGCCACTTCACTGGGGAGGGCCCAAAATGAGCAGTTCTTC

j_gene: TRBJ1-3
v_gene: TRBV18
d_gene: .
abundance: .
CDR3aa: CASSPAGKAGNTIYF
CDR3nt: TGTGCCAGCTCACCAGCGGGGAAAGCTGGAAACACCATATATTTT

j_gene: TRBJ2-3
v_gene: TRBV5-1
d_gene: TRBD2
abundance: .
CDR3aa: CASIAGAETDTQYF
CDR3nt: TGCGCCAGCATAGCGGGGGCCGAGACAGATACGCAGTATTTT

j_gene: TRBJ1-1
v_gene: TRBV4-1
d_gene: .
abundance: few
CDR3aa: CASSQDLGSEAYTEAFF
CDR3nt: TGCGCCAGCAGCCAAGATCTGGGCTCGGAGGCCTACACTGAAGCTTTCTTT

j_gene: TRBJ2-3
v_gene: TRBV4-3
d_gene: TRBD2
abundance: .
CDR3aa: CASSRRTSGRADTQYF
CDR3nt: TGCGCCAGCAGCCGAAGGACTAGCGGGAGGGCAGATACGCAGTATTTT

j_gene: TRBJ2-1
v_gene: TRBV7-9
d_gene: .
abundance: .
CDR3aa: CASRPGSYNEQFF
CDR3nt: TGTGCCAGCAGACCCGGGTCCTACAATGAGCAGTTCTTC

j_gene: TRBJ2-7
v_gene: TRBV2
d_gene: TRBD1
abundance: few
CDR3aa: CASSPGTVLSYEQYF
CDR3nt: TGTGCCAGCAGCCCCGGGACAGTACTTTCCTACGAGCAGTACTTC

j_gene: TRBJ1-6
v_gene: TRBV7-2
d_gene: TRBD1
abundance: .
CDR3aa: CASSQKQGNNSPLHF
CDR3nt: TGTGCCAGCAGCCAGAAACAGGGGAATAATTCACCCCTCCACTTT

j_gene: TRBJ2-5
v_gene: TRBV7-3
d_gene: TRBD2
abundance: .
CDR3aa: CASSLYGGRQETQYF
CDR3nt: TGTGCCAGCAGCTTATATGGCGGGAGACAAGAGACCCAGTACTTC

j_gene: TRBJ2-7
v_gene: TRBV9
d_gene: TRBD2
abundance: .
CDR3aa: CASSVSGTSGDEQYF
CDR3nt: TGTGCCAGCAGCGTTTCCGGGACTAGCGGGGACGAGCAGTACTTC

j_gene: TRBJ2-3
v_gene: TRBV6-5
d_gene: TRBD1
abundance: .
CDR3aa: CASSYGTGGTDTQYF
CDR3nt: TGTGCCAGCAGTTACGGGACAGGGGGCACAGATACGCAGTATTTT

j_gene: TRBJ1-1
v_gene: TRBV29-1
d_gene: TRBD1
abundance: .
CDR3aa: CSVAPTGLPTEAFF
CDR3nt: TGCAGCGTTGCCCCGACAGGGCTACCCACTGAAGCTTTCTTT

j_gene: TRBJ2-3
v_gene: TRBV11-2
d_gene: TRBD2
abundance: .
CDR3aa: CASSTTSGRTDTQYF
CDR3nt: TGTGCCAGCAGCACGACTAGCGGGAGGACAGATACGCAGTATTTT

j_gene: TRBJ2-3
v_gene: TRBV9
d_gene: TRBD2
abundance: .
CDR3aa: CASSPRGTSGAYTDTQYF
CDR3nt: TGTGCCAGCAGCCCACGGGGGACTAGCGGGGCGTACACAGATACGCAGTATTTT

j_gene: TRBJ1-1
v_gene: TRBV5-6
d_gene: .
abundance: .
CDR3aa: CASSLAQGIEAFF
CDR3nt: TGTGCCAGCAGCTTGGCGCAGGGCATTGAAGCTTTCTTT

j_gene: TRBJ1-2
v_gene: TRBV9
d_gene: .
abundance: .
CDR3aa: CASSPSGQAFYGYTF
CDR3nt: TGTGCCAGCAGCCCAAGCGGGCAGGCGTTCTATGGCTACACCTTC

j_gene: TRBJ2-7
v_gene: TRBV6-5
d_gene: TRBD1
abundance: few
CDR3aa: CASSARGTGSYEQYF
CDR3nt: TGTGCCAGCAGTGCCCGCGGGACAGGGTCCTACGAGCAGTACTTC

j_gene: TRBJ1-1
v_gene: TRBV9
d_gene: .
abundance: .
CDR3aa: CASTPREVNTEAFF
CDR3nt: TGTGCCAGCACCCCCAGGGAGGTGAACACTGAAGCTTTCTTT

j_gene: TRBJ2-3
v_gene: TRBV6-6
d_gene: .
abundance: .
CDR3aa: CASSWPTDTQYF
CDR3nt: TGTGCCAGCAGTTGGCCCACAGATACGCAGTATTTT

j_gene: TRBJ1-1
v_gene: TRBV11-2
d_gene: TRBD1
abundance: .
CDR3aa: CASSLAGGEGTEAFF
CDR3nt: TGTGCCAGCAGCTTAGCAGGGGGCGAAGGGACTGAAGCTTTCTTT

j_gene: TRBJ2-3
v_gene: TRBV9
d_gene: TRBD1
abundance: .
CDR3aa: CASSTRTGDTDTQYF
CDR3nt: TGTGCCAGCAGCACTCGGACAGGAGACACAGATACGCAGTATTTT

j_gene: TRBJ2-1
v_gene: TRBV9
d_gene: .
abundance: .
CDR3aa: CASSVEERRNNEQFF
CDR3nt: TGTGCCAGCAGCGTAGAAGAACGGCGGAACAATGAGCAGTTCTTC

j_gene: TRBJ2-1
v_gene: TRBV10-2
d_gene: .
abundance: .
CDR3aa: CASSGLESYNEQFF
CDR3nt: TGCGCCAGCAGTGGACTAGAATCCTACAATGAGCAGTTCTTC

j_gene: TRBJ1-2
v_gene: TRBV4-2
d_gene: .
abundance: .
CDR3aa: CASSQDPQSSGYTF
CDR3nt: TGTGCCAGCAGCCAAGATCCACAGTCCAGTGGCTACACCTTC

j_gene: TRBJ1-1
v_gene: TRBV6-6
d_gene: .
abundance: .
CDR3aa: CATSYQGNTEAFF
CDR3nt: TGTGCCACCAGCTACCAGGGAAACACTGAAGCTTTCTTT

j_gene: TRBJ2-1
v_gene: TRBV13
d_gene: .
abundance: few
CDR3aa: CASSLGLRDEQFF
CDR3nt: TGTGCCAGCAGCTTAGGCCTCCGGGATGAGCAGTTCTTC

j_gene: TRBJ2-3
v_gene: TRBV23-1
d_gene: TRBD2
abundance: .
CDR3aa: CASSQKTSGGKSTDTQYF
CDR3nt: TGCGCCAGCAGTCAAAAGACTAGCGGGGGGAAGAGCACAGATACGCAGTATTTT

j_gene: TRBJ2-7
v_gene: TRBV19
d_gene: TRBD2
abundance: few
CDR3aa: CASRLTSASYEQYF
CDR3nt: TGTGCCAGTAGACTTACTAGCGCCTCCTACGAGCAGTACTTC

j_gene: TRBJ2-5
v_gene: TRBV2
d_gene: .
abundance: .
CDR3aa: CASALAGETQYF
CDR3nt: TGTGCCAGCGCACTAGCCGGGGAGACCCAGTACTTC

j_gene: TRBJ2-1
v_gene: TRBV6-5
d_gene: .
abundance: .
CDR3aa: CASSQDGTSDEQFF
CDR3nt: TGTGCCAGCAGTCAAGACGGGACTTCTGATGAGCAGTTCTTC

j_gene: TRBJ2-5
v_gene: TRBV27
d_gene: TRBD1
abundance: few
CDR3aa: CASSGRWDSRVEGQETQYF
CDR3nt: TGTGCCAGCAGTGGCCGATGGGACAGTCGGGTCGAAGGGCAAGAGACCCAGTACTTC

j_gene: TRBJ1-5
v_gene: TRBV7-8
d_gene: .
abundance: .
CDR3aa: CASSLAYRAQGGQPQHF
CDR3nt: TGTGCCAGCAGCTTAGCGTACAGGGCCCAAGGCGGTCAGCCCCAGCATTTT

j_gene: TRBJ2-2
v_gene: TRBV6-5
d_gene: .
abundance: .
CDR3aa: CASSYLTGSPTGELFF
CDR3nt: TGTGCCAGCAGTTACCTTACCGGGTCCCCCACCGGGGAGCTGTTTTTT